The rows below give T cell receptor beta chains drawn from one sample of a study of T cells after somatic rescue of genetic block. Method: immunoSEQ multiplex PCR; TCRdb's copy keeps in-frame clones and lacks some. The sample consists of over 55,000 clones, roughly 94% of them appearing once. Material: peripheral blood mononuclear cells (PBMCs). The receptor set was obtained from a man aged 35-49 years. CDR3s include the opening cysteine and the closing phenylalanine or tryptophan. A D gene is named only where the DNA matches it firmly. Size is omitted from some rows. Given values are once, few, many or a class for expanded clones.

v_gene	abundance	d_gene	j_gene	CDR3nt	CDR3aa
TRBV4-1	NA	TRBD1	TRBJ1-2	TGCGCCAGCAGCCTCAACCGACAGGGCCATGGCTACACCTTC	CASSLNRQGHGYTF
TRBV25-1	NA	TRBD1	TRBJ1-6	TGTGCCAGCAGTGAACTTGGTAGGACAGGGGGATATTCACCCCTCCACTTT	CASSELGRTGGYSPLHF
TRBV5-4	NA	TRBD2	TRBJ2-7	TGTGCCAGCAGACCCGGGACTAGCGGGACCTACGAGCAGTACTTC	CASRPGTSGTYEQYF
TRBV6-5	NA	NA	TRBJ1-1	TGTGCCAGCAGTTACTCGAATCGGAGGGTAGAAGCTTTCTTT	CASSYSNRRVEAFF
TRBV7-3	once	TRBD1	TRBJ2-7	TGTGCCAGCAGCTTAAGTGCAGGGGGAACCTACGAGCAGTACTTC	CASSLSAGGTYEQYF
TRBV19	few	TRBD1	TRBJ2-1	TGTGCCAGTAGCCCTGGACAGGGGGCAAAGTACAATGAGCAGTTCTTC	CASSPGQGAKYNEQFF
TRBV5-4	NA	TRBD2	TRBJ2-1	TGTGCCAGCAGCTTGGGAGAGCGGGGGGGCCCCTACAATGAGCAGTTCTTC	CASSLGERGGPYNEQFF
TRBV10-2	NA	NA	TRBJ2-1	TGCGCCAGCAGTGAACGGGGGAATGAGCAGTTCTTC	CASSERGNEQFF
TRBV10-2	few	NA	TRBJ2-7	TGCGCCAGCAGGGACCCCCAGGGGGAGCAGTACTTC	CASRDPQGEQYF
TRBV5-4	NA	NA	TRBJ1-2	TGTGCCAGCAGCCCCCCCGAAAACTATGGCTACACCTTC	CASSPPENYGYTF
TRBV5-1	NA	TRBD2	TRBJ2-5	TGCGCCAGCAGCTTGGGAGGACTAGCGGGTCAAGAGACCCAGTACTTC	CASSLGGLAGQETQYF
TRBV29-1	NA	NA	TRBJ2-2	TGCAGCGTTGTAAGGGGGGTGAACACCGGGGAGCTGTTTTTT	CSVVRGVNTGELFF
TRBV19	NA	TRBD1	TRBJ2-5	TGTGCCAGTAGTATTGGGACAGGGGGCGCGGGGGGTTCGGAGACCCAGTACTTC	CASSIGTGGAGGSETQYF
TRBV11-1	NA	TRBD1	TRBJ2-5	TGTGCCAGCAGCTCGGACAGGGGGCGCGACGGAGAGACCCAGTACTTC	CASSSDRGRDGETQYF
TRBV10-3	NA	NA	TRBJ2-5	TGTGCCATCAGTGATGTAGAAGAGACCCAGTACTTC	CAISDVEETQYF
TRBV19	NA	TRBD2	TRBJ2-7	TGTGCCAGTAGTGGTAGGACTAGGCACCCGGAGCAGTACTTC	CASSGRTRHPEQYF
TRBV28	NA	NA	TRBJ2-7	TGTGCCAGCAGTTCCCGGGGCCGACCGGACGTCGAGCAGTACTTC	CASSSRGRPDVEQYF
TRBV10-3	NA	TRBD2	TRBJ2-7	TGTGCCATCAGCGCCGCGGGGGTCTCCTACGAGCAGTACTTC	CAISAAGVSYEQYF
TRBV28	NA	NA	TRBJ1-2	TGTGCCAGCAGTCCACCGGGAGGGCGCGTAGGCTACACCTTC	CASSPPGGRVGYTF
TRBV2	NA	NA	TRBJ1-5	TGTGCCAGCAGAAAGTCGGGGGGCCTCAATCAGCCCCAGCATTTT	CASRKSGGLNQPQHF